The rows below give T cell receptor beta chains drawn from one sample of a study of blood T cell repertoires in COVID-19. Here immunoSEQ multiplex PCR was the method, and the copy in TCRdb shows in-frame clones only, minus some. In the table there are 290,000 or so clones, roughly 86% of which are singletons. The sample was PBMCs or T cells enriched from blood (not recorded which). The receptor set was obtained from a woman aged 18-29 years who had recovered from COVID-19. The CDR3 runs from the conserved cysteine through the conserved F or W. Fields, in order: J gene, V gene, CDR3 length, CDR3 protein.

>TRBJ2-3|TRBV11-2|15
CASSLAGRSTDTQYF
>TRBJ2-1|TRBV11-3|14
CASSADSPYNEQFF
>TRBJ2-2|TRBV4-3|15
CASSQDWTPHRELFF
>TRBJ1-1|TRBV14|15
CASSQDRQMNTEAFF
>TRBJ1-2|TRBV19|13
CASSTGEGYGYTF
>TRBJ1-1|TRBV5-4|16
CASSVSAEEWNTEAFF
>TRBJ1-5|TRBV28|17
CASTTGGRRNSNQPQHF
>TRBJ2-7|TRBV7-8|16
CASSSEVREGTYEQYF
>TRBJ1-1|TRBV7-9|16
CASSLQGLRVNTEAFF
>TRBJ2-7|TRBV2|15
CASRVGEIGSYEQYF